This T cell receptor (beta chain) was observed in a study of STAT5B mutations in CD4+ large granular lymphocyte leukemia. The assay was run at survey level. TCRdb keeps only in-frame clones here, not all; method: immunoSEQ multiplex PCR. The sample has tens of thousands of clones, approximately 74% seen once. What was sequenced was CD4+ T cells from blood buffy coats. The TCR was taken from a human donor in good health.

This CDR3 is CASTGILNTGELFF. The CDR3, as DNA: TGTGCCAGTACCGGAATCCTGAACACCGGGGAGCTGTTTTTT. The chain has TRBV19 and TRBJ2-2; D unclear. V was trimmed by 7 bases and J by 1 base, leaving 10 bases between them. Germline V gene data show CDR1 as LNHDA and CDR2 as SQIVND (reference sequence). The CDR3 contains 14 residues.